The entry that follows covers one T cell receptor (beta chain) sequence. Its specificity is unknown. Per the germline V gene, CDR1 is LNHDA and CDR2 is SQIVND (reference sequence). CDR3 size: 18 residues. Trimming at V came to 4 bases and at J to 2 bases, leaving 8 bases not matched to a gene. This record comes from a study of cytomegalovirus exposure and HLA in healthy donors. Regarding the study as a whole: HLA alleles showed associations with 15,000 to 20,000 TCR beta sequences in a later analysis, at a 0.05 false discovery rate. Previously analyzed data showed that most TCR beta V segments were productive at a frequency of about 87% or about 30%. In all likelihood, a cluster of highly shared sequence variants was a sequencing artifact. TCR sequences were mostly rare, though some public TCRs occurred in many donors.

PCR employed 60 Vbeta and 13 Jbeta primers. The table came from immunoSEQ multiplex PCR; TCRdb's copy has only in-frame clones and leaves some out. The top ten clones hold 6.3% of a sample with 120,000 or so clones, roughly four fifths of them seen once. The genes are TRBV19 and TRBJ2-1, with TRBD2 matching 13 bases. The sample was PBMCs. The TCR sequence derives from a woman between 35 and 50 years old in good health and CMV-seronegative. DNA of the CDR3: TGTGCCAGTAGTACTTGGACTAGCGGGAGTTCCACCTACAATGAGCAGTTCTTC. Protein sequence: CASSTWTSGSSTYNEQFF.